This entry features one TCR beta chain sequence. The assay was immunoSEQ multiplex PCR, and TCRdb's table has in-frame clones only and misses some. The data show about 190,000 clones, 84% seen once. This sample is part of a study of blood T cell repertoires in COVID-19. Germline V lookup: CDR1 LNHDA, CDR2 SQIVND (reference sequence). The CDR3 has 15 residues. The V end was cut by 3 bases, the J end by 2 bases, with 10 bases between. The source material was PBMCs or T cells enriched from blood (not recorded which). This sequence joins TRBV19 and TRBJ2-2; D gene ambiguous. This clonotype originated in a woman in her twenties or thirties who had been exposed to COVID-19. The CDR3 here is CASSIRQTNTGELFF. DNA of the CDR3: TGTGCCAGTAGTATCCGACAAACTAACACCGGGGAGCTGTTTTTT.